Listed below are T cell receptor beta chains from one sample, sequenced in a study of esophageal squamous cell carcinoma under preoperative chemotherapy. Via MiXCR, TCRdb re-called the PCR reads, giving one row per CDR3 protein. The sample lists about 32,000 distinct CDR3 sequences, 50% to 60% occurring once. The material was obtained from a patient given preoperative chemotherapy. The source is a human donor with esophageal squamous cell carcinoma. The donor label of this sample is uncertain. Each CDR3 is given with its conserved first and last residue.

TRBV7-9 CASSLGWAGQGRQTQYF
TRBV27 CATGPVSLAEQYF
TRBV24-1 CATSDPAAGGTKNIQYF
TRBV7-9 CASSNTGGGHETQYF
TRBV7-6 CASSASVPGWGATNTQYF
TRBV9 CASSVGADIAKNIQYF
TRBV19 CASRYRGHGGYTF
TRBV7-6 CATGLGSKDMQYF
TRBV7-3 CASSLKLGRGAKDIQYF
TRBV6-1 CASTRGRAVDTQYF
TRBV6-1 CASSVTTRETQYF
TRBV7-2 CASSSGRGGKDTQYF
TRBV11-2 CASSPGQGRTLYGYTF
TRBV7-7 CASSLGINRNNEQFF
TRBV6-1 CASSPRLAGTYNEQFF
TRBV28 CASSSGVGFLYNEQFF
TRBV7-8 CASSLRAGLAGGSYEQYF
TRBV6-1 CASRWSGTGPTGAQYF
TRBV10-3 CAISEYPGESYNEQFF
TRBV11-3 CASSAGAGGGDVDTQYF
TRBV27 CASRPMGQGHTDTQYF
TRBV7-9 CASSLAGLGDEQYF
TRBV12-3/TRBV12-4 CASRLGQTDTQYF
TRBV7-6 CARSGGGYQETQYF
TRBV12-3/TRBV12-4 CASSPGDREETQYF
TRBV6-1 CASRRNGGGGADTQYF
TRBV7-2 CASSSGGVAKNTQYF
TRBV5-4 CASSFDGGTTDTQYF
TRBV7-8 CARGLVLGGTDTQYF
TRBV7-2 CASSFGGTGEDTQYF
TRBV11-2 CAGSGGGDQGTQYF
TRBV5-3 CARSCPGQGDYGYTF
TRBV7-6 CASSFLAGEGTGELYF
TRBV4-3 CASSHQGAGETQYF
TRBV6-5 CASSYGVSAVNTGELFF
TRBV7-8 CASSSWNGELFF
TRBV6-2/TRBV6-3 CATRAATLSDEQFF
TRBV7-2 CASSLGAQAVRTETLYF
TRBV12-3/TRBV12-4 CASTLRAGTEAFF
TRBV12-3/TRBV12-4 CASSSSPGGEGAGELDTQYF
TRBV12-3/TRBV12-4 CASSLDGGNYGYTF
TRBV6-1 CASSEWEVDF
TRBV5-4 CASSLDQIKNIQYF
TRBV7-2 CASSWSYGYTF
TRBV7-9 CASSQQGPVSSSTDTQYF
TRBV7-8 CASSRLRGANTDKLYF
TRBV6-1 CASSEWGTKNTGTQFF
TRBV7-3 CASSLRLGRGDQDTQYF
TRBV7-2 CASSLTGTGGGKNIQYF
TRBV7-2 CASSAAVNTDTQYF
TRBV20-1 CSARVQGNTYDEQFF
TRBV7-6 CASSLTRTDGYTF
TRBV7-2 CASSPRGSTETQYF
TRBV7-2 CASSLGVEQFF
TRBV6-2/TRBV6-3 CAGRGGQDTDTQYF